This T cell receptor beta chain was sequenced during a study of PD-1 blockade in classical Hodgkin lymphoma. Measured with immunoSEQ multiplex PCR; TCRdb has only the in-frame clones, and not every one. Of about 24,000 clones listed, less than 95% were seen once; the top ten hold 0.5% to 0.55%. Germline-derived CDR1 and CDR2 are LNHDA and SQIVND (reference sequence). The CDR3 runs 15 residues. V was pared by 5 bases and J by 5 bases, with 18 bases between. Regarding the study as a whole: Differences between repertoires have undefined causes, possibly disease activity or prior therapy. Reported baseline diversity: healthy donors highest, relapsed/refractory patients lowest.

Regarding time point: newly diagnosed, previously untreated cHL patient sample. With magnetic negative selection, CD4+ T cells were purified from PBMCs that had been thawed. On this clone itself: The antigen is undetermined.

Sequencing was performed on CD4+ T cells from blood. This TCR was recovered from a human donor with classical Hodgkin lymphoma. The chain carries TRBV19 and TRBJ2-5; either TRBD1 or TRBD2 may supply D (6 bases each). Here the CDR3 reads CASSPGAAEVETQYF. DNA for the CDR3: TGTGCCAGTAGTCCGGGGGCTGCAGAAGTCGAGACCCAGTACTTC.